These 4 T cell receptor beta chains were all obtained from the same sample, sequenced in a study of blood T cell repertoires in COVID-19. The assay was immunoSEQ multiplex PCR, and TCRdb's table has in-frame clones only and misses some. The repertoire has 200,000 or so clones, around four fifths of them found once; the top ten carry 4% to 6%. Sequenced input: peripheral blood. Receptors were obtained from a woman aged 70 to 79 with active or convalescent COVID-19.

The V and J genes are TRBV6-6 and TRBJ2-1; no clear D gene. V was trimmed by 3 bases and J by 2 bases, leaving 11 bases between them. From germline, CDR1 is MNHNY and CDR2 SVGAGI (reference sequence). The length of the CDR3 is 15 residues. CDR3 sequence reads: CASSYVSPPYNEQFF. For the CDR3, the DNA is TGTGCCAGCAGTTATGTTTCTCCCCCCTACAATGAGCAGTTCTTC.

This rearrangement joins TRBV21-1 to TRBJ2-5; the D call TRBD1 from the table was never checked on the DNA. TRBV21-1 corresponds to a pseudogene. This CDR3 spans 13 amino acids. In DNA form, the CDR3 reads TGTGCCAGCAGCAACAGGGGAAGAGAGACCCAGTACTTC. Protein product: CASSNRGRETQYF.

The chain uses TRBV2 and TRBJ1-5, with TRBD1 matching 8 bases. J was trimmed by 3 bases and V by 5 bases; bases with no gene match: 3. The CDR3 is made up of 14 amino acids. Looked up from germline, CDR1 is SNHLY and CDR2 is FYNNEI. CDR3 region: CASSRDRFNQPQHF. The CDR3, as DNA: TGTGCCAGCAGTCGGGACAGGTTCAATCAGCCCCAGCATTTT.

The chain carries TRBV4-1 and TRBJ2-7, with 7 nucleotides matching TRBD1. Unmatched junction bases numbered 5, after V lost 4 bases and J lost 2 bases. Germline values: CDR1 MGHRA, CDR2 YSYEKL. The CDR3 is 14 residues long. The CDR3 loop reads CASSPGQAAYEQYF. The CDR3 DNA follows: TGCGCCAGCAGCCCCGGACAGGCGGCCTACGAGCAGTACTTC.